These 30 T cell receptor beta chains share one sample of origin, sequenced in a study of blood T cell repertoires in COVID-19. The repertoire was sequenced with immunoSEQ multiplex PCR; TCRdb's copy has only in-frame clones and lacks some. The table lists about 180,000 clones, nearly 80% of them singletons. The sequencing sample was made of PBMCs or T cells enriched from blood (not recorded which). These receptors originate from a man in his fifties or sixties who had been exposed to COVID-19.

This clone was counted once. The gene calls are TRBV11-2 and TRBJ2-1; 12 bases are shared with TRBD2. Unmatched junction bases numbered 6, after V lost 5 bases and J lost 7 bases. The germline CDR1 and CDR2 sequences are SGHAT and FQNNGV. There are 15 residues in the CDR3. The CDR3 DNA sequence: TGTGCCAGCAGCACTTCTAGCGGGAGGGGGAATGAGCAGTTCTTC. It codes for CASSTSSGRGNEQFF.

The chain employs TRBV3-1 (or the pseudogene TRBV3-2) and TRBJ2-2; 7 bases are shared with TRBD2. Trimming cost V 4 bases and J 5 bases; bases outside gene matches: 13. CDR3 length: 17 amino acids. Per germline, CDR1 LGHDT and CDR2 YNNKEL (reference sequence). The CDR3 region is CASSPVKREVYTGELFF. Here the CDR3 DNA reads TGTGCCAGCAGCCCTGTTAAACGGGAGGTTTATACCGGGGAGCTGTTTTTT.

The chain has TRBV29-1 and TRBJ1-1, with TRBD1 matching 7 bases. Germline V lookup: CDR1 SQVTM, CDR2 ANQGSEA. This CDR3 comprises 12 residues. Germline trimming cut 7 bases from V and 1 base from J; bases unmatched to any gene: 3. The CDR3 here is CSGGTANTEAFF. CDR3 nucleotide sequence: TGCAGCGGGGGGACAGCGAACACTGAAGCTTTCTTT.

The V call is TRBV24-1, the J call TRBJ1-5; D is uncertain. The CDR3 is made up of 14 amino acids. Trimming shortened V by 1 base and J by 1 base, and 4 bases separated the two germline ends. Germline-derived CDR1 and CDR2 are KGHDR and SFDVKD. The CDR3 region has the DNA TGTGCCACCAGTGATTTTGGCAGCAATCAGCCCCAGCATTTT. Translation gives CATSDFGSNQPQHF.

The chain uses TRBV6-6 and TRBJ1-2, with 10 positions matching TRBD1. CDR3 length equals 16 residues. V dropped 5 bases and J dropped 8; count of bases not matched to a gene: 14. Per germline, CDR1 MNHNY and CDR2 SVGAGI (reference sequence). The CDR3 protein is CASSPPRQGASSGYTF. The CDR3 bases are TGTGCCAGCAGTCCCCCAAGACAGGGGGCGAGTTCAGGCTACACCTTC.

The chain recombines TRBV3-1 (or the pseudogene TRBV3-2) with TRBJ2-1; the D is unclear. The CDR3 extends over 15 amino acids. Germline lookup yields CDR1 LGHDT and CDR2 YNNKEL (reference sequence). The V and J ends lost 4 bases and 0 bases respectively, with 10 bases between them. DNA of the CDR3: TGTGCCAGCAGCCCACCTCCCAGCTCCTACAATGAGCAGTTCTTC. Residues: CASSPPPSSYNEQFF.

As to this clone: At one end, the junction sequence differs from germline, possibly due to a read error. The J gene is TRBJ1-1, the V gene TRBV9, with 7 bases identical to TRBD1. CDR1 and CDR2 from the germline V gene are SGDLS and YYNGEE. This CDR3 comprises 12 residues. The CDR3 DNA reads TGTGCCAGCAGCGTATGGGACAGACCCTCCACCTTT. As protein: CASSVWDRPSTF.

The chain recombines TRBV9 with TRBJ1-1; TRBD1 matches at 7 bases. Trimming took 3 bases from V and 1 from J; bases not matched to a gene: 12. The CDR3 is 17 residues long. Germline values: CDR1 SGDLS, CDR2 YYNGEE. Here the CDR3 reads CASSDQLNRGWNTEAFF. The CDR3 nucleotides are TGTGCCAGCAGCGACCAATTGAACAGGGGCTGGAACACTGAAGCTTTCTTT. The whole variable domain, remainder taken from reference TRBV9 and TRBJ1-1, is DSGVTQTPKHLITATGQRVTLRCSPRSGDLSVYWYQQSLDQGLQFLIQYYNGEERAKGNILERFSAQQFPDLHSELNLSSLELGDSALYFCASSDQLNRGWNTEAFFGQGTRLTVV.

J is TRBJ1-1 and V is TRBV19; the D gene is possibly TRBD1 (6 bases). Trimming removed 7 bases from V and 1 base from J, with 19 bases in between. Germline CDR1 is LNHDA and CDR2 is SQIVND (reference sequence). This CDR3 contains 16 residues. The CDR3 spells CASKGDPGGANTEAFF. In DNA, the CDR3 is TGTGCCAGTAAGGGGGATCCGGGGGGCGCGAACACTGAAGCTTTCTTT. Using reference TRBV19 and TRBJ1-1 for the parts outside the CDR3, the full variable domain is DGGITQSPKYLFRKEGQNVTLSCEQNLNHDAMYWYRQDPGQGLRLIYYSQIVNDFQKGDIAEGYSVSREKKESFPLTVTSAQKNPTAFYLCASKGDPGGANTEAFFGQGTRLTVV.

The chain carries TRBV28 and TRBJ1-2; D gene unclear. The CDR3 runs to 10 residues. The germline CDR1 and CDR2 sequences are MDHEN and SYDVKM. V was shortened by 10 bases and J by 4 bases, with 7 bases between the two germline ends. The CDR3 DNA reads TGTGCCACTCGGGGCTATGGCTACACCTTC. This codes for CATRGYGYTF.

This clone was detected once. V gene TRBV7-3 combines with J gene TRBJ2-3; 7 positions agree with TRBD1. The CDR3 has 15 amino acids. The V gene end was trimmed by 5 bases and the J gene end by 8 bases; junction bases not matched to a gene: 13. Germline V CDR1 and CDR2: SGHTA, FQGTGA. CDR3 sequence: CASSMDRTLVGTQYF. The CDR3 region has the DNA TGTGCCAGCAGCATGGACAGGACGCTCGTGGGTACGCAGTATTTT. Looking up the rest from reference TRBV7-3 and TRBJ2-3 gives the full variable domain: GAGVSQTPSNKVTEKGKYVELRCDPISGHTALYWYRQSLGQGPEFLIYFQGTGAADDSGLPNDRFFAVRPEGSVSTLKIQRTERGDSAVYLCASSMDRTLVGTQYFGPGTRLTVL.

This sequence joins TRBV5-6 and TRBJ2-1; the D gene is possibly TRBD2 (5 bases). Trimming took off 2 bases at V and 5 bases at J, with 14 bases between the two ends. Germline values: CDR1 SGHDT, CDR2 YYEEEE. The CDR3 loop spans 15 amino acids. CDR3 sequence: CASSFGVSVDNEQFF. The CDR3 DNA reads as TGTGCCAGCAGCTTCGGGGTTAGCGTCGACAATGAGCAGTTCTTC.

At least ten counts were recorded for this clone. CDR3 nucleotide sequence: TGTGCCTGGAGTACTGCGAATAATTCACCCCTCCACTTT. This translates into CAWSTANNSPLHF. The gene calls are TRBV30 and TRBJ1-6; D not resolved. This CDR3 is built from 13 residues. V was shortened by 2 bases and J by 5 bases, with 7 bases between the two germline ends. Germline values: CDR1 GTSNPN, CDR2 SVGIG (reference sequence).

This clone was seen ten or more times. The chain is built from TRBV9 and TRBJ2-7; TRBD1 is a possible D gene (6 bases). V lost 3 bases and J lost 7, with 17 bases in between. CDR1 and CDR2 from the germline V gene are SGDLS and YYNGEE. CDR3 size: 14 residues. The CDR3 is CASSGDTGVSEQYF. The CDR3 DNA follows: TGTGCCAGCAGCGGGGACACCGGAGTTTCGGAGCAGTACTTC. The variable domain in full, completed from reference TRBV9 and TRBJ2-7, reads DSGVTQTPKHLITATGQRVTLRCSPRSGDLSVYWYQQSLDQGLQFLIQYYNGEERAKGNILERFSAQQFPDLHSELNLSSLELGDSALYFCASSGDTGVSEQYFGPGTRLTVT.

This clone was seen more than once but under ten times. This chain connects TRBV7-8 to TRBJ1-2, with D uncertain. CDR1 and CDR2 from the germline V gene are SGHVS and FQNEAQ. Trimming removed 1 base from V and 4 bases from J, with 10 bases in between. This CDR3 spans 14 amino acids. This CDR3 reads CASSLGGNRYGYTF. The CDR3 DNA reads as TGTGCCAGCAGCTTAGGCGGGAATCGCTATGGCTACACCTTC.

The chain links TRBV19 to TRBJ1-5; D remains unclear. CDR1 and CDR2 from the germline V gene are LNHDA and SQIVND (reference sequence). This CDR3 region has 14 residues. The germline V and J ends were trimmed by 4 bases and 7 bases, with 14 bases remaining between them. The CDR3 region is CASSTAEKLQPQHF. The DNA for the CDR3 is TGTGCCAGTAGTACCGCGGAAAAATTGCAGCCCCAGCATTTT.

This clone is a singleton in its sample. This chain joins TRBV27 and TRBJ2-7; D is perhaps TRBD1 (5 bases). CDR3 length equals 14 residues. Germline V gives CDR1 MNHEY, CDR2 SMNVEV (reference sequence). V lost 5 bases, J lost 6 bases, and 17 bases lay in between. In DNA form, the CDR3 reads TGTGCCAGCAGTCTCCGGCCCCGACAGTTCGAGCAGTACTTC. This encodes CASSLRPRQFEQYF.

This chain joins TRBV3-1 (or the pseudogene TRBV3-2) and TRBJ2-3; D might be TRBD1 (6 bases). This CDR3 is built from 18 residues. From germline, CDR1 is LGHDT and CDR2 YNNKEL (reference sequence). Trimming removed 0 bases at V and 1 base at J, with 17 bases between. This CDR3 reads CASSQDPSGVLGTDTQYF. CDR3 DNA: TGTGCCAGCAGCCAAGATCCGTCAGGGGTCCTAGGCACAGATACGCAGTATTTT.

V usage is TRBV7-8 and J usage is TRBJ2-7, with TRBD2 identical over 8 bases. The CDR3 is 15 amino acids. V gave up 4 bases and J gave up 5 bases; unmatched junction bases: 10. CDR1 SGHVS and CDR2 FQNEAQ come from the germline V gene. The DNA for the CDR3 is TGTGCCAGCAGCTCCGCCGGGACTAGGGGTGACGAGCAGTACTTC. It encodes CASSSAGTRGDEQYF.

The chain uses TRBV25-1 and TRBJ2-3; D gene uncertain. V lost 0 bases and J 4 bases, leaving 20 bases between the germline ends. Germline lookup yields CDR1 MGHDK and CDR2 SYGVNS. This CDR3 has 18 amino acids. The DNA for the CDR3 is TGTGCCAGCAGTGAATATCCTCCGCAGGCTGGTGTCGCAGATACGCAGTATTTT. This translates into CASSEYPPQAGVADTQYF.

The CDR3: CATSRVTSPPEAFF. The CDR3 DNA is TGTGCCACCAGCAGAGTAACATCCCCGCCTGAAGCTTTCTTT. This chain joins TRBV15 and TRBJ1-1, with D unresolved. Germline V gene lookup returns CDR1 LNHNV and CDR2 YYDKDF (reference sequence). The CDR3 covers 14 residues. The V end lost 1 base, the J end lost 6 bases, and 12 bases lay between the germline ends.

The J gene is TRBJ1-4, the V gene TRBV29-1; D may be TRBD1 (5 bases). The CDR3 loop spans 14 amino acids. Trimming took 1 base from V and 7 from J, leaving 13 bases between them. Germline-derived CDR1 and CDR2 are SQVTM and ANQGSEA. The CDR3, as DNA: TGCAGCGTTGAAGTTCAGGCGGGGCGTGAAAAACTGTTTTTT. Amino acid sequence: CSVEVQAGREKLFF.

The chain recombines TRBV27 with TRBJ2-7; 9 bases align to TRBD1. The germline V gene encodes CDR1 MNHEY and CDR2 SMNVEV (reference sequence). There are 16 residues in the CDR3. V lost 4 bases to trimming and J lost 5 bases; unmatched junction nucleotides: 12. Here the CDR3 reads CASSSPRDRVIDEQYF. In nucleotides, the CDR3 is TGTGCCAGCAGTTCCCCCCGGGACAGGGTGATAGACGAGCAGTACTTC.

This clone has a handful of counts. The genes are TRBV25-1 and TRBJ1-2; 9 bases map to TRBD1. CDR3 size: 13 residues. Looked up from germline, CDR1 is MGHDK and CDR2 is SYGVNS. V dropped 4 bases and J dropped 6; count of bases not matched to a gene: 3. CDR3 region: CASSGGQGDGYTF. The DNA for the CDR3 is TGTGCCAGCAGTGGGGGACAGGGCGATGGCTACACCTTC.

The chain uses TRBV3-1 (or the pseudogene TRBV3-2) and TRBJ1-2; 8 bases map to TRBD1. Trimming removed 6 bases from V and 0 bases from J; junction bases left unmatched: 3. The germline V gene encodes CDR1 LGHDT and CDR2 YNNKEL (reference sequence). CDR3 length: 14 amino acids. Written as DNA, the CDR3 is TGTGCCAGCAGAACGACAGGGGCTAACTATGGCTACACCTTC. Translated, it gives CASRTTGANYGYTF.

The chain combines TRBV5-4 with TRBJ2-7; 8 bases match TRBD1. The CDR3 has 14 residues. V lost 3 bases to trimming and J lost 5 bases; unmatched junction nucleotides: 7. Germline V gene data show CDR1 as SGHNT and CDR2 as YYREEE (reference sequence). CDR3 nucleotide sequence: TGTGCCAGCAGCTCCAGGGGGCGCTTGGACGAGCAGTACTTC. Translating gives CASSSRGRLDEQYF.

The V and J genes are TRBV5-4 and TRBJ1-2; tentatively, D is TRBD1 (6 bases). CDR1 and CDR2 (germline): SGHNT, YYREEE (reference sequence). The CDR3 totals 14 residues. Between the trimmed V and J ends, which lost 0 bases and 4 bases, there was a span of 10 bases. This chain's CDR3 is CASSLGGQGYGYTF. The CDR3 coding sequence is TGTGCCAGCAGCTTGGGGGGGCAGGGCTATGGCTACACCTTC.

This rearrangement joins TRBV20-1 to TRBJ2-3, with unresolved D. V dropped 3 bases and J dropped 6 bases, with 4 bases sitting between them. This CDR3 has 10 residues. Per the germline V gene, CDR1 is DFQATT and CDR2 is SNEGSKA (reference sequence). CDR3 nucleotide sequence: TGCAGTGCTAGCTCTGATACGCAGTATTTT. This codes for CSASSDTQYF.

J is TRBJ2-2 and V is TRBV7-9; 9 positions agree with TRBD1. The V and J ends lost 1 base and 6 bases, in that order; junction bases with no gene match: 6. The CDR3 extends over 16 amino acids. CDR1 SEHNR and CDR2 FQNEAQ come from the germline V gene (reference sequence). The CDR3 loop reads CASSLVTGGASGELFF. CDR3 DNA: TGTGCCAGCAGCTTAGTTACAGGGGGCGCGTCCGGGGAGCTGTTTTTT.

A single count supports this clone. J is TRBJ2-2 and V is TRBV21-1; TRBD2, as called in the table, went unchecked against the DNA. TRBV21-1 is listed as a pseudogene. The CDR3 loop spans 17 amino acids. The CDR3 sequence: CASSAPGLAGITGELFF. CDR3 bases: TGTGCCAGCAGCGCTCCGGGACTAGCGGGAATCACCGGGGAGCTGTTTTTT.